The clone carrying this T cell receptor beta chain was seen a few times. The sample is drawn from a study of blood T cell repertoires in COVID-19. Study at large: Material from acute and convalescent COVID-19 was sourced from the United States, Italy and Spain. PBMCs, B-cell-depleted T cells, or T cells provided the cDNA or gDNA that made up the material.

The germline gives CDR1 LNHDA, CDR2 SQIVND (reference sequence). The CDR3 has 12 residues. Trimming at V came to 9 bases and at J to 9 bases, leaving 5 bases not matched to a gene. In the authors' methods: Using reference gene primer amplification, nucleated cell counts were estimated. Produced via immunoSEQ multiplex PCR; TCRdb's table is partial and in-frame only. D and trimming were read from the DNA, whereas the V and J calls and clone size are those reported in that table. The sample yields more than 85,000 clones, around 90% seen once. The specimen sequenced was peripheral blood. The V and J genes are TRBV19 and TRBJ1-5, with 10 bases lining up with TRBD1. The TCR comes from a man aged 50-60 years with active COVID-19. Here the CDR3 reads CASRQGARPQHF. The CDR3 DNA sequence: TGTGCCAGCAGACAGGGGGCGAGGCCCCAGCATTTT.